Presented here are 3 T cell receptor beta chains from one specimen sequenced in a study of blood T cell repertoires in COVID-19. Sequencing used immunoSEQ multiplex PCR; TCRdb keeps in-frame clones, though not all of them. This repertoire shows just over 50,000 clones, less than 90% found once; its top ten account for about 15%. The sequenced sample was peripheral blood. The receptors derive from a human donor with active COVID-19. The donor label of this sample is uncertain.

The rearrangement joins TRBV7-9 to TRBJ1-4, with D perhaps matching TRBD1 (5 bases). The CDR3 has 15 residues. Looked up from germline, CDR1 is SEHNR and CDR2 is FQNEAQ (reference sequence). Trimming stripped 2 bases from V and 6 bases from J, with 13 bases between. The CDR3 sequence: CASSLILQGDEKLFF. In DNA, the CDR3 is TGTGCCAGCAGCTTAATTCTGCAGGGTGATGAAAAACTGTTTTTT.

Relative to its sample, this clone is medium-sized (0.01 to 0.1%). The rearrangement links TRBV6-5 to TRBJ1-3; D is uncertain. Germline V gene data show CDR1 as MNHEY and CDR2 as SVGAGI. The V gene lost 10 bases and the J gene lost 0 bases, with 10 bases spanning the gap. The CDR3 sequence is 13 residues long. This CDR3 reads CATEGNSGNTIYF. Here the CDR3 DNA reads TGTGCCACCGAGGGTAACTCTGGAAACACCATATATTTT.

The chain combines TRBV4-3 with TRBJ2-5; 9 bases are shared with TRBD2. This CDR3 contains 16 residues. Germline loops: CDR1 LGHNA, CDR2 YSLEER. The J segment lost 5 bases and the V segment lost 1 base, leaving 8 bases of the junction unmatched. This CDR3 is CASSQGAAGGRETQYF. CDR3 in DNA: TGCGCCAGCAGCCAAGGTGCAGCGGGGGGCCGGGAGACCCAGTACTTC.